The source of this T cell receptor beta chain is a study of radiotherapy plus CTLA-4 blockade in lung cancer. The wider study: Among patients, 15% to 20% showed objective responses, and 31% had disease control. Points from the study as a whole: Early blood T cell clone dynamics reportedly forecast response best, with interferon-beta. TCR clones of tumor origin grew in blood after radiotherapy plus ipilimumab.

The study gave focal radiation plus ipilimumab CTLA-4 blockade to patients with chemo-refractory metastatic non-small-cell lung cancer. The V gene's germline CDR1 is SGHNT and CDR2 YYREEE (reference sequence). CDR3 length: 15 residues. Trimming left V 0 bases short and J 5 bases short, with 13 bases between. Assay: immunoSEQ multiplex PCR; the TCRdb copy retains only in-frame clones and omits some. This table has fewer than 100,000 clones, roughly four fifths appearing once. As regards this clone: The antigen is undetermined.

J is TRBJ2-3 and V is TRBV5-4; no clear D gene. The sample in question was peripheral blood, obtained from a patient treated with radiotherapy plus ipilimumab. The source of this sequence is a human donor with non-small cell lung cancer who had stable disease on radiotherapy plus ipilimumab. CDR3 region: CASSLDGGPLDTQYF. The CDR3 bases are TGTGCCAGCAGCTTGGACGGCGGACCTTTAGATACGCAGTATTTT.